Sequencing of this TCR beta chain was carried out in a study of CXCR3-negative and CXCR3-positive naive CD8 T cells (dated by TCRdb to between 2018 and 2021). Context from the whole study: In total, approximately 130 million TRB reads were obtained, or roughly 1.5 +/- 0.3 million reads per library. Diversity and physicochemical repertoire analyses covered some eleven donors pooled from two independent experiments. The TRBV-TRBJ cluster analysis covered naive subsets from roughly 5 donors and memory cells from 3 donors. Points the paper makes about the study in general: Freshly isolated PBMCs were used for most assays because CXCR3 expression went down partially after cryopreservation. TRBV-TRBJ usage was similar between naive CXCR3-negative and CXCR3-positive cells from the same donor, while memory cells showed distinct patterns. Comparably high repertoire diversity was found in both naive subsets, whereas much lower repertoire diversity was found in memory CD8+ T cells. Compared with CXCR3-negative naive cells, CXCR3-positive naive cells had TRB CDR3s with higher hydrophobicity (lower Kidera factor 4), lower energy, and higher strength and volume indices. Because surface CD5, which has been linked to self-reactivity in mice, was comparable between naive subsets, TCR interaction strength was also inferred from TRB CDR3 physicochemical properties.

Note on this clonotype: There is no known antigen for this receptor.

TCRdb records NextSeq 550 as the sequencer. The Human TCR Profiling Kit (MiLaboratory) was used to make UMI-labeled 5' RACE TRB cDNA libraries. The full amount of extracted RNA was used for cDNA synthesis, and the full amount of resulting cDNA was used for PCR amplification. Libraries were prepared in parallel with an identical number of PCR cycles. Per the authors' processing: MIGEC and MiXCR extracted about 48,000 +/- 9,800 unique UMI-labeled TRB cDNA molecules per library, requiring at least two reads per UMI. Each library averaged around 42,000 +/- 9,900 functional in-frame TRB CDR3 nucleotide clonotypes without stop codons. After downsampling to 5000 UMI-labeled TRB molecules per sample, diversity metrics, including normalized Shannon-Wiener and Chao1, were computed in VDJtools. For the central five CDR3 residues, VDJtools calculated physicochemical properties weighted by clonotype size, namely interaction energy, strength, volume and Kidera factor 4. TCRdb reprocessed the reads, reporting each CDR3 protein sequence once and no DNA. These V and J calls are TCRdb output, not the study's own analysis. The sample's own table lists around 61,000 distinct CDR3 sequences. The ten most abundant clones make up approximately 0.71% of the sample.

Reading from cysteine to phenylalanine, the CDR3 counts 15 amino acids. The DNA is not on file. From the germline V gene, CDR1 is SGHVS and CDR2 is FNYEAQ. For each CD8+ T cell subset, flow sorting was done in triplicate, and about 300,000 cells per subset went directly into RLT lysis buffer. Naive CD8+ T cells were defined stringently as CD45RO-CCR7+CD27+CD95- to exclude memory contaminants. Standard density gradient centrifugation was used to isolate peripheral blood mononuclear cells from buffy coats. A FACSAria III was used to flow-sort naive CXCR3-negative and CXCR3-positive CD8+ T cells. Total RNA was extracted from sorted cells using an RNeasy Mini Kit.

The chain joins TRBV7-6 to TRBJ1-2; TCRdb outputs TRBD1, but without DNA this stays unchecked. The specimen sequenced was naive CXCR3+ CD8+ T cells from blood. The cell subset or site label corresponds to: CD45RO-CCR7+CD27+CD95- naive CD8+ T cells expressing CXCR3 (TNR3+). The TCR was taken from a human donor in good health. Some clones in this sample may be carry-over from other donors' samples. Here the CDR3 is given as CASSPEDRRNYGYTF. The entire variable domain, with the stretches around the CDR3 drawn from the reference TRBV7-6 and TRBJ1-2 proteins, is GAGVSQSPRYKVTKRGQDVALRCDPISGHVSLYWYRQALGQGPEFLTYFNYEAQQDKSGLPNDRFSAERPEGSISTLTIQRTEQRDSAMYRCASSPEDRRNYGYTFGSGTRLTVV.